What follows are 6 T cell receptor beta chains derived from one specimen sequenced in a study of cytomegalovirus exposure and HLA in healthy donors. Here immunoSEQ multiplex PCR was the method, and the copy in TCRdb shows in-frame clones only, minus some. The sample carries about 110,000 clones, around 85% recorded once. Sequenced sample: PBMCs. The receptors here all came from a woman aged 18-29 years in good health and CMV-seronegative.

The rearrangement joins TRBV5-1 to TRBJ2-1, with D possibly TRBD2 on 6 matching bases. Germline V gene data show CDR1 as SGHRS and CDR2 as YFSETQ. V lost 0 bases and J 10 bases, leaving 11 bases between the germline ends. The CDR3 extends over 13 amino acids. The CDR3 sequence: CASSLGDSWEQFF. CDR3 DNA: TGCGCCAGCAGCTTGGGGGACTCCTGGGAGCAGTTCTTC.

The rearrangement uses TRBV5-1 and TRBJ1-6; 7 nucleotides agree with TRBD1. The germline V gene encodes CDR1 SGHRS and CDR2 YFSETQ. The trim removed 0 bases at V and 7 bases at J, leaving 4 bases unmatched. The CDR3 length is 15 residues. This CDR3 is CASSLAGRGNSPLHF. CDR3 DNA sequence: TGCGCCAGCAGCTTGGCCGGCAGGGGGAATTCACCCCTCCACTTT. The whole variable domain, remainder taken from reference TRBV5-1 and TRBJ1-6, is KAGVTQTPRYLIKTRGQQVTLSCSPISGHRSVSWYQQTPGQGLQFLFEYFSETQRNKGNFPGRFSGRQFSNSRSEMNVSTLELGDSALYLCASSLAGRGNSPLHFGNGTRLTVT.

The V gene is TRBV9, the J gene TRBJ2-1; 11 nucleotides agree with TRBD2. The CDR3 is made up of 16 amino acids. Losses at the gene ends were 4 bases for V and 9 bases for J; bases not matched to a gene: 12. Germline V gives CDR1 SGDLS, CDR2 YYNGEE. The CDR3 spells CASSPVAGGRLGEQFF. DNA of the CDR3: TGTGCCAGCAGCCCCGTAGCGGGGGGGCGGCTTGGTGAGCAGTTCTTC.

The chain employs TRBV7-9 and TRBJ1-4, with D unclear. V shed 3 bases and J shed 4 bases, with 15 bases lying between them. The CDR3 has 16 residues. Germline assignment: CDR1 SEHNR and CDR2 FQNEAQ (reference sequence). In DNA form, the CDR3 reads TGTGCCAGCAGCTTTGAGGGAGAAGGGTATAATGAAAAACTGTTTTTT. As protein: CASSFEGEGYNEKLFF.

The J gene is TRBJ1-5, the V gene TRBV29-1; TRBD1 matches at 10 bases. V lost 4 bases, J lost 0 bases, and 9 bases stayed unmatched. The CDR3 is 17 amino acids. Germline lookup yields CDR1 SQVTM and CDR2 ANQGSEA. CDR3 loop: CSVGKGTGEVSNQPQHF. CDR3 in DNA: TGCAGCGTTGGAAAGGGGACAGGGGAAGTTAGCAATCAGCCCCAGCATTTT.

J is TRBJ1-1 and V is TRBV6-6, with a possible D match to TRBD1 (5 bases). CDR1 and CDR2 (germline): MNHNY, SVGAGI (reference sequence). Trimming removed 8 bases from V and 2 bases from J, with 12 bases in between. The CDR3 contains 13 residues. CDR3 region: CASCGTANTEAFF. CDR3 bases: TGTGCCAGCTGCGGGACGGCCAACACTGAAGCTTTCTTT.